Listed here are 31 T cell receptor beta chains from one sample, sequenced in a study of radiation and T cells in renal cell carcinoma (dated by TCRdb to 2020 to 2021). The time point label, read with the paper, signifies: blood 4 weeks post-SBRT, at nephrectomy. The label giving this sample's treatment or condition can be read as: 15 Gy SBRT to primary tumor, nephrectomy 4 weeks later. Library generation was performed with the immunoSEQ multiplex PCR assay. TCRdb carries this immuneACCESS record with in-frame sequences only. Its versions omit some clonotypes, under half of them owing to an unresolved V gene in the studies checked, with the rest unexplained. This sample is represented by fewer than 200,000 clones; about 87% of them were singletons. The ten largest make up 11% of the sample. The source was blood, collected from a patient whose treatment included radiotherapy and nephrectomy. The receptors derive from a woman in her fifties or sixties with renal cell carcinoma.

The chain carries TRBV19 and TRBJ2-3; 8 bases agree with TRBD1. V dropped 3 bases and J dropped 0; count of bases not matched to a gene: 11. Germline CDR1 and CDR2: LNHDA and SQIVND (reference sequence). The CDR3 extends over 18 amino acids. CDR3 in amino acids: CASSISPPDRASTDTQYF. The CDR3 DNA reads TGTGCCAGTAGTATTTCCCCCCCGGACAGGGCCAGCACAGATACGCAGTATTTT.

This chain connects TRBV19 to TRBJ2-1; 10 bases map to TRBD2. The CDR3 runs to 15 residues. The J segment lost 6 bases and the V segment lost 4 bases, leaving 6 bases of the junction unmatched. Germline CDR1 reads LNHDA; CDR2 reads SQIVND (reference sequence). The CDR3 DNA follows: TGTGCCAGTAGTAACGTAGCGGGGGGCCGCAATGAGCAGTTCTTC. It encodes CASSNVAGGRNEQFF.

The chain carries TRBV6-6 and TRBJ2-2; 8 positions agree with TRBD2. Trimming removed 10 bases from V and 1 base from J; junction bases left unmatched: 5. Germline V CDR1 and CDR2: MNHNY, SVGAGI (reference sequence). CDR3 length: 14 amino acids. The chain's CDR3 is CATQRGRNTGELFF. The CDR3 DNA is TGTGCCACACAGCGGGGGAGGAACACCGGGGAGCTGTTTTTT.

The CDR3 reads CASSAYRGRAYGYTF. The CDR3 coding sequence is TGCGCCAGCAGCGCCTACAGGGGGCGCGCCTATGGCTACACCTTC. The V gene is TRBV5-1, the J gene TRBJ1-2; 9 bases fit TRBD1. The trim removed 4 bases at V and 4 bases at J, leaving 8 bases unmatched. The CDR3 loop spans 15 amino acids. CDR1 SGHRS and CDR2 YFSETQ come from the germline V gene.

The J gene is TRBJ1-2, the V gene TRBV10-2; D remains ambiguous. Germline V gene sequence: CDR1 WSHSY, CDR2 SAAADI. V gave up 2 bases and J gave up 4 bases, with 14 bases separating them. This CDR3 has 15 amino acids. The CDR3 reads CASSEGTDWGYGYTF. DNA of the CDR3: TGCGCCAGCAGTGAGGGTACAGATTGGGGCTATGGCTACACCTTC.

The rearrangement links TRBV5-5 to TRBJ1-1; possible D gene TRBD1, 6 bases. Trimming pared 0 bases from V and 4 bases from J, leaving 7 bases between. The CDR3 runs to 13 residues. Germline V gene lookup returns CDR1 SGHKS and CDR2 YYEKEE (reference sequence). In DNA form, the CDR3 reads TGTGCCAGCAGCTTGGGAGGGGGCACTGAAGCTTTCTTT. Protein: CASSLGGGTEAFF.

V and J are TRBV9 and TRBJ2-5; 9 nucleotides agree with TRBD2. Losses at the gene ends were 4 bases for V and 5 bases for J; bases not matched to a gene: 18. The CDR3 is 18 residues long. Germline loops: CDR1 SGDLS, CDR2 YYNGEE. CDR3 bases: TGTGCCAGCAGCCCCCGCGCGGGGGGGAATCCGTTCGCGGAGACCCAGTACTTC. This sequence encodes CASSPRAGGNPFAETQYF.

This clone was counted once. The chain recombines TRBV11-2 with TRBJ2-1, with TRBD2 as a possible D gene (5 bases). V was cut by 2 bases and J by 0 bases, with 11 bases left in between. The germline gives CDR1 SGHAT, CDR2 FQNNGV. The CDR3 totals 16 residues. Written as DNA, the CDR3 is TGTGCCAGCAGCTTAACAGCGGTGAGCTCCTACAATGAGCAGTTCTTC. It encodes CASSLTAVSSYNEQFF.

The DNA of the CDR3 is TGTGCCAGCAGCGTAGCTACGACAAGAGGCTACACCTTC. Its translation is CASSVATTRGYTF. This chain joins TRBV9 and TRBJ1-2, with D unresolved. Trimming took 0 bases from V and 8 from J, leaving 11 bases between them. Germline-derived CDR1 and CDR2 are SGDLS and YYNGEE. The CDR3 loop spans 13 amino acids.

This clone was seen just once. This chain connects TRBV2 to TRBJ1-6; D is possibly TRBD1 (6 bases). Trimming stripped 2 bases from V and 7 bases from J, with 18 bases between. Germline CDR1 SNHLY, CDR2 FYNNEI. The CDR3 totals 17 residues. As DNA, the CDR3 is TGTGCCAGCAGTGAAACACATACAGGGATCTACAATTCACCCCTCCACTTT. Residues: CASSETHTGIYNSPLHF.

This clone was picked up a small number of times. The CDR3 sequence is CASSPAGLNYGYTF. The CDR3 DNA sequence: TGTGCCAGCAGCCCCGCGGGCTTAAACTATGGCTACACCTTC. The chain recombines TRBV11-2 with TRBJ1-2; D is undetermined. The ends were cut back, 5 bases at V and 2 bases at J, with 12 bases in the middle. The CDR3 is 14 residues long. Germline-derived CDR1 and CDR2 are SGHAT and FQNNGV. The variable domain in full, with the rest retrieved from reference TRBV11-2 and TRBJ1-2, is EAGVAQSPRYKIIEKRQSVAFWCNPISGHATLYWYQQILGQGPKLLIQFQNNGVVDDSQLPKDRFSAERLKGVDSTLKIQPAKLEDSAVYLCASSPAGLNYGYTFGSGTRLTVV.

V and J are TRBV2 and TRBJ1-5, with a possible D match to TRBD1 (6 bases). CDR1 and CDR2 from the germline V gene are SNHLY and FYNNEI. The CDR3 has 15 amino acids. V lost 5 bases, J lost 3 bases, and 14 bases lay in between. The CDR3 is CASSRTRGYNQPQHF. Here the CDR3 DNA reads TGTGCCAGCAGTCGAACTAGGGGGTACAATCAGCCCCAGCATTTT. The full variable domain, in which reference TRBV2 and TRBJ1-5 provide the parts outside the CDR3, is EPEVTQTPSHQVTQMGQEVILRCVPISNHLYFYWYRQILGQKVEFLVSFYNNEISEKSEIFDDQFSVERPDGSNFTLKIRSTKLEDSAMYFCASSRTRGYNQPQHFGDGTRLSIL.

The rearrangement uses TRBV5-1 and TRBJ1-4; 10 bases match TRBD1. This CDR3 comprises 15 residues. The ends lost 3 bases at V and 7 bases at J; junction bases unmatched: 6. Germline V lookup: CDR1 SGHRS, CDR2 YFSETQ. The CDR3 sequence: CASSSTGTGVEKLFF. Written as DNA, the CDR3 is TGCGCCAGCAGCTCCACCGGGACAGGGGTTGAAAAACTGTTTTTT.

J is TRBJ2-2 and V is TRBV19, with TRBD1 as a possible D gene (6 bases). V gave up 7 bases and J gave up 1 base, with 10 bases separating them. The germline V gene has CDR1 LNHDA and CDR2 SQIVND (reference sequence). The CDR3 is made up of 14 amino acids. The CDR3 is CASMTGQNTGELFF. CDR3 sequence (DNA): TGTGCCAGTATGACGGGACAGAACACCGGGGAGCTGTTTTTT. Together with reference TRBV19 and TRBJ2-2, the CDR3 gives the full variable domain: DGGITQSPKYLFRKEGQNVTLSCEQNLNHDAMYWYRQDPGQGLRLIYYSQIVNDFQKGDIAEGYSVSREKKESFPLTVTSAQKNPTAFYLCASMTGQNTGELFFGEGSRLTVL.

J is TRBJ2-1 and V is TRBV7-2; 10 positions agree with TRBD2. CDR1 is SGHTA, CDR2 FQGNSA, per germline. The CDR3 runs 15 residues. V dropped 1 base and J dropped 8; count of bases not matched to a gene: 5. The CDR3 loop reads CASSLERGGPYEQFF. The CDR3 nucleotides read TGTGCCAGCAGCTTAGAGCGGGGGGGCCCCTATGAGCAGTTCTTC. Looking up the rest from reference TRBV7-2 and TRBJ2-1 gives the full variable domain: GAGVSQSPSNKVTEKGKDVELRCDPISGHTALYWYRQSLGQGLEFLIYFQGNSAPDKSGLPSDRFSAERTGGSVSTLTIQRTQQEDSAVYLCASSLERGGPYEQFFGPGTRLTVL.

The chain recombines TRBV7-9 with TRBJ2-4; D is possibly TRBD2 (5 bases). Germline CDR1 reads SEHNR; CDR2 reads FQNEAQ (reference sequence). The CDR3 extends over 14 amino acids. Trimming pared 5 bases from V and 8 bases from J, leaving 16 bases between. The CDR3 DNA sequence: TGTGCCAGCAGCCCCAGGCGGGCCAGGTACATTCAGTACTTC. Its protein is CASSPRRARYIQYF.

The chain couples TRBV7-2 to TRBJ1-2; D uncertain. V was trimmed by 0 bases and J by 8 bases, leaving 13 bases between them. CDR1 is SGHTA and CDR2 is FQGNSA in the germline V gene. This CDR3 comprises 14 residues. CDR3 residues: CASSLALRSYGYTF. The CDR3 DNA sequence: TGTGCCAGCAGCTTAGCGCTCCGGAGCTACGGCTACACCTTC.

In its sample, this clone was seen once. The chain combines TRBV7-9 with TRBJ1-2, with 7 bases aligning to TRBD1. With 4 bases clipped from V and 4 bases from J, the junction kept 3 bases outside the gene matches. The CDR3 length is 13 residues. The germline gives CDR1 SEHNR, CDR2 FQNEAQ (reference sequence). CDR3 in amino acids: CASSSTGAYGYTF. CDR3 nucleotide sequence: TGTGCCAGCAGCTCCACAGGGGCCTATGGCTACACCTTC.

This chain connects TRBV25-1 to TRBJ2-4; D is perhaps TRBD1 (6 bases). Trimming removed 3 bases at V and 6 bases at J, with 12 bases between. This CDR3 comprises 14 residues. Germline lookup yields CDR1 MGHDK and CDR2 SYGVNS. The CDR3 loop is CASSEQGLRNIQYF. The CDR3 nucleotides are TGTGCCAGCAGTGAGCAGGGGTTGAGAAACATTCAGTACTTC. The full variable domain, its missing parts supplied by reference TRBV25-1 and TRBJ2-4, is EADIYQTPRYLVIGTGKKITLECSQTMGHDKMYWYQQDPGMELHLIHYSYGVNSTEKGDLSSESTVSRIRTEHFPLTLESARPSHTSQYLCASSEQGLRNIQYFGAGTRLSVL.

The rearrangement links TRBV19 to TRBJ2-7; 10 bases are a match to TRBD2. The CDR3 consists of 15 residues. V lost 1 base to trimming and J lost 2 bases; unmatched junction nucleotides: 2. The germline V gene encodes CDR1 LNHDA and CDR2 SQIVND (reference sequence). CDR3 nucleotides: TGTGCCAGTAGTATAGCGACTAGCGGGCCCTACGAGCAGTACTTC. Translating gives CASSIATSGPYEQYF.

Details on this clone: This same CDR3 is encoded by further DNA sequences in the sample. V is TRBV20-1 and J is TRBJ1-2; no clear D. This CDR3 has 11 residues. The V end was cut by 1 base, the J end by 8 bases, with 8 bases between. Looked up from germline, CDR1 is DFQATT and CDR2 is SNEGSKA (reference sequence). CDR3 protein: CSARGVRGYTF. The CDR3 DNA sequence: TGCAGTGCTAGAGGGGTACGGGGCTACACCTTC.

The chain has TRBV5-4 and TRBJ2-7; D is possibly TRBD1 (5 bases). V was shortened by 0 bases and J by 3 bases, with 10 bases between the two germline ends. CDR1 is SGHNT and CDR2 is YYREEE in the germline V gene (reference sequence). The CDR3 consists of 14 residues. CDR3 DNA: TGTGCCAGCAGCTTGGCAGGGTCTAACTACGAGCAGTACTTC. This gives the protein CASSLAGSNYEQYF.

About this clone itself: Other nucleotide sequences in the sample specify the same CDR3. The chain carries TRBV6-5 and TRBJ1-3; D perhaps matches TRBD1 (6 bases). V was trimmed by 2 bases and J by 1 base, leaving 9 bases between them. CDR3 size: 15 residues. The germline gives CDR1 MNHEY, CDR2 SVGAGI. As DNA, the CDR3 is TGTGCCAGCAGTTACACCAGGGGATCTGGAAACACCATATATTTT. It specifies CASSYTRGSGNTIYF.

The rearrangement joins TRBV7-2 to TRBJ1-4, with D uncertain. CDR1 is SGHTA, CDR2 FQGNSA, per germline. V was shortened by 5 bases and J by 0 bases, with 13 bases between the two germline ends. This CDR3 comprises 16 residues. For the CDR3, the DNA is TGTGCCAGCAGCAGAACAAGCGGTCCAACTAATGAAAAACTGTTTTTT. Its translation is CASSRTSGPTNEKLFF.

The genes are TRBV15 and TRBJ1-4; no clear D. The CDR3 totals 16 residues. Trimming stripped 1 base from V and 4 bases from J, with 13 bases between. CDR1 is LNHNV and CDR2 is YYDKDF in the germline V gene (reference sequence). CDR3 nucleotides: TGTGCCACCAGCAGAGTTGGCATATCGGATAATGAAAAACTGTTTTTT. It translates to CATSRVGISDNEKLFF.

The J gene is TRBJ2-5, the V gene TRBV10-2, with 8 bases matching TRBD2. Germline assignment: CDR1 WSHSY and CDR2 SAAADI. The V gene end was trimmed by 5 bases and the J gene end by 5 bases; junction bases not matched to a gene: 7. The CDR3 has 14 residues. CDR3 sequence reads: CASSFPGLGETQYF. The CDR3 DNA reads TGCGCCAGCAGTTTCCCGGGACTAGGGGAGACCCAGTACTTC.

V is TRBV18 and J is TRBJ1-1; D may be TRBD1 (6 bases). The germline gives CDR1 KGHSH, CDR2 LQKENI. The CDR3 has 11 amino acids. V was trimmed by 3 bases and J by 8 bases, leaving 7 bases between them. This chain's CDR3 is CASSPQGEAFF. The CDR3, as DNA: TGTGCCAGCTCACCCCAGGGGGAAGCTTTCTTT.

The J gene is TRBJ1-1, the V gene TRBV18, with 8 bases matching TRBD1. The CDR3 has 14 amino acids. Per germline, CDR1 KGHSH and CDR2 LQKENI. Trimming at V came to 5 bases and at J to 7 bases, leaving 9 bases not matched to a gene. CDR3 DNA sequence: TGTGCCAGCTCAGACTCCGGGACAGGCGTTGAAGCTTTCTTT. Amino acid sequence: CASSDSGTGVEAFF.

CDR3 sequence: CASSQLLLAYGYTF. CDR3 sequence (DNA): TGTGCCAGCAGCCAGTTACTGCTAGCCTATGGCTACACCTTC. The genes are TRBV16 and TRBJ1-2; no definite D call. CDR3 length equals 14 residues. Germline V gene lookup returns CDR1 KGHSY and CDR2 FQNENV. The ends were cut back, 3 bases at V and 4 bases at J, with 12 bases in the middle.

The V and J genes are TRBV7-9 and TRBJ1-6; D ambiguous. The CDR3 is 12 residues long. With 3 bases removed from V and 7 bases from J, the gap between germline ends came to 4 bases. Per the germline V gene, CDR1 is SEHNR and CDR2 is FQNEAQ (reference sequence). CDR3: CASSLWNSPLHF. Here the CDR3 DNA reads TGTGCCAGCAGCTTGTGGAATTCACCCCTCCACTTT.

V is TRBV19 and J is TRBJ1-1; D is ambiguous. From germline, CDR1 is LNHDA and CDR2 SQIVND (reference sequence). This CDR3 region has 14 residues. V was trimmed by 1 base and J by 6 bases, leaving 12 bases between them. In DNA, the CDR3 is TGTGCCAGTAGTATAGGGCAGCACGGCGCTGAAGCTTTCTTT. It specifies CASSIGQHGAEAFF.